The next 17 T cell receptor beta chains were all read from a single sample in a study of OX40 agonist ivuxolimab in advanced cancers. This table comes from immunoSEQ multiplex PCR, and its TCRdb copy is limited to in-frame clones, with some not included. The sample lists some 37,000 clones; approximately 80% were seen once. The sample was CD4+ or CD8+ T cells sorted from blood, taken in a trial of the OX40 agonist ivuxolimab. The receptors here all came from an adult with an advanced solid tumor such as melanoma, head and neck, liver or kidney cancer.

The chain's CDR3 is CASSPETGWDTEAFF. CDR3 in DNA: TGTGCCAGCAGCCCCGAGACAGGCTGGGACACTGAAGCTTTCTTT. The chain is built from TRBV7-9 and TRBJ1-1; D perhaps matches TRBD1 (6 bases). The CDR3 runs to 15 residues. V was pared by 5 bases and J by 3 bases, with 16 bases between. CDR1 is SEHNR and CDR2 is FQNEAQ in the germline V gene (reference sequence).

V usage is TRBV7-9 and J usage is TRBJ2-5, with 11 bases lining up with TRBD2. Germline CDR1 and CDR2: SEHNR and FQNEAQ (reference sequence). V lost 3 bases, J lost 3 bases, and 3 bases stayed unmatched. The CDR3 extends over 15 amino acids. The CDR3 DNA follows: TGTGCCAGCAGCTTTCCGACTAGCGGGGAAGAGACCCAGTACTTC. It translates to CASSFPTSGEETQYF.

The table lists this clone with a count of one. The chain carries TRBV28 and TRBJ2-7; TRBD2 might be the D (6 bases). Between the trimmed V and J ends, which lost 5 bases and 1 base, there was a span of 12 bases. The CDR3 extends over 14 amino acids. Germline V lookup: CDR1 MDHEN, CDR2 SYDVKM. The CDR3 loop reads CASSRDSRSYEQYF. The CDR3 DNA sequence: TGTGCCAGCAGTCGGGACTCTAGATCCTACGAGCAGTACTTC. The variable domain in full, completed from reference TRBV28 and TRBJ2-7, reads DVKVTQSSRYLVKRTGEKVFLECVQDMDHENMFWYRQDPGLGLRLIYFSYDVKMKEKGDIPEGYSVSREKKERFSLILESASTNQTSMYLCASSRDSRSYEQYFGPGTRLTVT.

The J gene is TRBJ2-3, the V gene TRBV5-4, with TRBD2 as a possible D gene (7 bases). The CDR3 sequence is 16 residues long. V gave up 4 bases and J gave up 3 bases, with 18 bases separating them. Per germline, CDR1 SGHNT and CDR2 YYREEE (reference sequence). CDR3: CASSLEGGMNTDTQYF. The CDR3, as DNA: TGTGCCAGCAGCCTGGAGGGGGGGATGAATACAGATACGCAGTATTTT.

This clone was seen a single time. The chain joins TRBV2 to TRBJ2-3; 13 positions agree with TRBD2. CDR1 SNHLY and CDR2 FYNNEI come from the germline V gene. J was trimmed by 6 bases and V by 2 bases; bases with no gene match: 5. CDR3 length: 16 residues. For the CDR3, the DNA is TGTGCCAGCAGTGAAACACTAGCGGGAGGGCCCGATACGCAGTATTTT. This codes for CASSETLAGGPDTQYF.

This clone appeared a single time. The chain is built from TRBV6-6 and TRBJ2-7, with D perhaps matching TRBD2 (5 bases). With 7 bases removed from V and 6 bases from J, the gap between germline ends came to 22 bases. The germline V gene encodes CDR1 MNHNY and CDR2 SVGAGI (reference sequence). The CDR3 covers 15 residues. CDR3: CASIFSGEKMSEQYF. CDR3 DNA sequence: TGTGCCAGCATATTCTCCGGGGAGAAGATGAGCGAGCAGTACTTC.

In its sample, this clone was seen a few times. The gene calls are TRBV11-2 and TRBJ2-3, with D tentatively TRBD2 (6 bases). Between the trimmed V and J ends, which lost 5 bases and 3 bases, there was a span of 21 bases. The germline V gene has CDR1 SGHAT and CDR2 FQNNGV. The length of the CDR3 is 17 residues. CDR3 sequence: CASSPDEGPGLTDTQYF. The CDR3 nucleotides read TGTGCCAGCAGCCCCGATGAGGGCCCGGGACTTACAGATACGCAGTATTTT.

This clone appeared many times. The rearrangement links TRBV7-9 to TRBJ1-1, with D unclear. Germline V lookup: CDR1 SEHNR, CDR2 FQNEAQ (reference sequence). This CDR3 is 12 amino acids long. V lost 5 bases and J lost 0, with 4 bases in between. The CDR3 DNA sequence: TGTGCCAGCAGCCCGGTGAACACTGAAGCTTTCTTT. This gives the protein CASSPVNTEAFF.

This clone was seen once. V and J are TRBV7-9 and TRBJ2-7, with a weak D call TRBD1 (5 bases). The CDR3 is made up of 14 amino acids. The V and J ends lost 4 bases and 4 bases respectively, with 14 bases between them. Germline values: CDR1 SEHNR, CDR2 FQNEAQ (reference sequence). This CDR3 reads CASSSDISRYEQYF. The CDR3, as DNA: TGTGCCAGCAGCTCGGACATAAGTCGGTACGAGCAGTACTTC.

The chain carries TRBV4-2 and TRBJ2-2; 7 bases align to TRBD1. Germline-derived CDR1 and CDR2 are LGHNA and YNFKEQ. The CDR3 is 14 residues long. V shed 9 bases, J shed 4 bases, and the junction held 8 bases outside the gene matches. CDR3 DNA sequence: TGTGCCAGTATGACAGGGCCCTCCACCGGGGAGCTGTTTTTT. This encodes CASMTGPSTGELFF.

This clone showed up just once. V and J are TRBV11-1 and TRBJ2-5; D not certain. Per the germline V gene, CDR1 is SGHAT and CDR2 is FQDESV (reference sequence). The CDR3 has 11 amino acids. Trimming shortened V by 8 bases and J by 5 bases, and 9 bases separated the two germline ends. CDR3: CASQHGETQYF. The CDR3 region has the DNA TGTGCCAGCCAACATGGGGAGACCCAGTACTTC.

The rearrangement joins TRBV7-3 to TRBJ2-1, with no clear D. Per the germline V gene, CDR1 is SGHTA and CDR2 is FQGTGA. The V gene lost 5 bases and the J gene lost 4 bases, with 9 bases spanning the gap. The CDR3 covers 13 residues. In nucleotides, the CDR3 is TGTGCCAGCAGCGCGGCCGGATACAATGAGCAGTTCTTC. Its protein is CASSAAGYNEQFF.

The rearrangement joins TRBV9 to TRBJ2-1; TRBD1 is a possible D gene (6 bases). CDR1 and CDR2 from the germline V gene are SGDLS and YYNGEE. The CDR3 is 15 amino acids. Trimming shortened V by 0 bases and J by 3 bases, and 10 bases separated the two germline ends. CDR3 amino acids: CASSVGQGLYNEQFF. CDR3 nucleotide sequence: TGTGCCAGCAGCGTAGGGCAGGGGCTCTACAATGAGCAGTTCTTC.

This clone was seen many times. This chain links TRBV19 with TRBJ2-7, with 9 bases lining up with TRBD1. Germline lookup yields CDR1 LNHDA and CDR2 SQIVND (reference sequence). The V and J ends lost 5 bases and 1 base, in that order; junction bases with no gene match: 3. The CDR3 has 14 residues. The CDR3 nucleotides are TGTGCCAGTAGTGCCGGGACAGGGTCCTACGAGCAGTACTTC. Translated, it gives CASSAGTGSYEQYF.

This clone was observed a few times. This chain joins TRBV6-1 and TRBJ2-5; D could derive from TRBD1 or TRBD2 (5 bases each). Trimming left V 4 bases short and J 5 bases short, with 17 bases between. Germline values: CDR1 MNHNS, CDR2 SASEGT. The CDR3 runs to 15 residues. In DNA form, the CDR3 reads TGTGCCAGCAGTGCCACCGGGCAGGGAGCGGAGACCCAGTACTTC. Protein product: CASSATGQGAETQYF.

The gene calls are TRBV28 and TRBJ1-6; D gene unclear. V lost 8 bases and J lost 6, with 8 bases in between. The CDR3 spans 12 residues. Per the germline V gene, CDR1 is MDHEN and CDR2 is SYDVKM. In DNA, the CDR3 is TGTGCCAGCGCCACGGGTAATTCACCCCTCCACTTT. This gives the protein CASATGNSPLHF.

J is TRBJ1-2 and V is TRBV4-3; maybe TRBD1 (6 bases). CDR1 LGHNA and CDR2 YSLEER come from the germline V gene. The CDR3 loop spans 15 amino acids. V lost 0 bases and J lost 8, with 16 bases in between. The CDR3 loop is CASSQDWQGLRGYTF. CDR3 DNA sequence: TGCGCCAGCAGCCAAGATTGGCAGGGGCTACGCGGCTACACCTTC.